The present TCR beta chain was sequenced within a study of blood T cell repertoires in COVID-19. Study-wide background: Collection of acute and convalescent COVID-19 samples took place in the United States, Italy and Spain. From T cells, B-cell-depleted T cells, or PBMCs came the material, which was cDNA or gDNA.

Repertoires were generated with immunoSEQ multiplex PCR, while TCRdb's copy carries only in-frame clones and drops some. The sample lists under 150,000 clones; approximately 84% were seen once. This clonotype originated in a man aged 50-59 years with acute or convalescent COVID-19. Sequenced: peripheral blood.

CDR3 residues: CASSLSGYEQFF. The DNA for the CDR3 is TGCGCCAGCAGCTTGTCGGGGTATGAGCAGTTCTTC. The chain combines TRBV5-1 with TRBJ2-1; a weak D match, TRBD2 (5 bases). CDR1 and CDR2 from the germline V gene are SGHRS and YFSETQ. The CDR3 is made up of 12 amino acids. Trimming removed 1 base from V and 8 bases from J, with 7 bases in between.